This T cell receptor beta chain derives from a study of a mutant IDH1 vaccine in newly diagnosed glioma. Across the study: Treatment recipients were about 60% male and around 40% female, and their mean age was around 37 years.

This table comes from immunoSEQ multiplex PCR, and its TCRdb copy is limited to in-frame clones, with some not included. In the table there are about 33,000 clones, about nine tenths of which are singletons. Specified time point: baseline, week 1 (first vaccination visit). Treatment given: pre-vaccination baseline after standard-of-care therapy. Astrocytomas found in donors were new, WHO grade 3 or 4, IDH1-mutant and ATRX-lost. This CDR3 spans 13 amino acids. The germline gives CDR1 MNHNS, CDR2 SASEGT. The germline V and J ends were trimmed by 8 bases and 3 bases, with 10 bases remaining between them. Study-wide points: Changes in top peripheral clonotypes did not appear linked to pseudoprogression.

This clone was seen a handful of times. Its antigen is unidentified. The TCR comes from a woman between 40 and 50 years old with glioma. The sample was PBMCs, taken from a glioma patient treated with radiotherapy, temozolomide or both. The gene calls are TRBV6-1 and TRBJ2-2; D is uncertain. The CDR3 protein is CASGRGDTGELFF. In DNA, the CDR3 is TGTGCCAGCGGCAGAGGAGACACCGGGGAGCTGTTTTTT.